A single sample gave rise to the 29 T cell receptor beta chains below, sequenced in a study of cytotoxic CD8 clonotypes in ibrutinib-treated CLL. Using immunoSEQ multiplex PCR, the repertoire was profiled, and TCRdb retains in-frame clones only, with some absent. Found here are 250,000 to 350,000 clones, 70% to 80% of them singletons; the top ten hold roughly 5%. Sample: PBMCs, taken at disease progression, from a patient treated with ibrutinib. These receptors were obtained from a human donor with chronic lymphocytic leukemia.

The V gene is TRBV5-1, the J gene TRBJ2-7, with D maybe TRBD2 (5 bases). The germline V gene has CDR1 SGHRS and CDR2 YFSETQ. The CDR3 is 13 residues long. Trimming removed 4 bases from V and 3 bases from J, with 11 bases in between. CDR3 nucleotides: TGCGCCAGCAGCCCTACCGGGATCTACGAGCAGTACTTC. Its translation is CASSPTGIYEQYF.

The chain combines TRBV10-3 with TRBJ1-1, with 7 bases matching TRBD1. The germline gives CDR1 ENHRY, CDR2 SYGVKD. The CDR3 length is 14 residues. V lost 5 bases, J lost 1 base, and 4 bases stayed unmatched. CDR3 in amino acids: CAISWDSTNTEAFF. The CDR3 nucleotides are TGTGCCATCAGTTGGGACAGCACGAACACTGAAGCTTTCTTT.

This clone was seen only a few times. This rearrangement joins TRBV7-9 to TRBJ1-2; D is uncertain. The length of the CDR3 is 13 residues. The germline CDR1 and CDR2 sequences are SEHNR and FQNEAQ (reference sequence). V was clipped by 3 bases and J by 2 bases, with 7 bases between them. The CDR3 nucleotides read TGTGCCAGCAGCTTGGGCCAAAACTATGGCTACACCTTC. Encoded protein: CASSLGQNYGYTF.

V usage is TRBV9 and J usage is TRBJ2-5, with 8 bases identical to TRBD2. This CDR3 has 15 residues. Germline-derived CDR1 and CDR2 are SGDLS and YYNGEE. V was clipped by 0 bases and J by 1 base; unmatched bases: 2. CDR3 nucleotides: TGTGCCAGCAGCGTAGCCGGGACTAGCCAAGAGACCCAGTACTTC. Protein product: CASSVAGTSQETQYF.

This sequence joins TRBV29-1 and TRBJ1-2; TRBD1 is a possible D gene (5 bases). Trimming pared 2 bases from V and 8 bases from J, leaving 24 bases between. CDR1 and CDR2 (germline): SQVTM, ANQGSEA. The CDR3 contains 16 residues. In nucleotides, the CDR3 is TGCAGCGTTGAAAATTCCGCCTCCGGGCCCCGGGGCGGCTACACCTTC. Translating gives CSVENSASGPRGGYTF. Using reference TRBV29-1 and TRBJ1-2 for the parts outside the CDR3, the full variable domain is SAVISQKPSRDICQRGTSLTIQCQVDSQVTMMFWYRQQPGQSLTLIATANQGSEATYESGFVIDKFPISRPNLTFSTLTVSNMSPEDSSIYLCSVENSASGPRGGYTFGSGTRLTVV.

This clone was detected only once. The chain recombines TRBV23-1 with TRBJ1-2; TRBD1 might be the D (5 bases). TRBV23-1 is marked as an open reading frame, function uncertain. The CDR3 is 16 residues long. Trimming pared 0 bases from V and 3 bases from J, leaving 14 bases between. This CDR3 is CASSQSLGVGDYGYTF. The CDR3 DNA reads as TGCGCCAGCAGTCAATCGTTGGGGGTGGGGGACTATGGCTACACCTTC.

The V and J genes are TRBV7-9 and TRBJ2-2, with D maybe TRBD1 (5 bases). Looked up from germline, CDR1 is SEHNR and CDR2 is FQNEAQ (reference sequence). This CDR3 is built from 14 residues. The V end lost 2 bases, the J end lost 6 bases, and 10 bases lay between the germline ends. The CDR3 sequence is CASSLQGSPGELFF. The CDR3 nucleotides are TGTGCCAGCAGCTTACAGGGTTCGCCCGGGGAGCTGTTTTTT.

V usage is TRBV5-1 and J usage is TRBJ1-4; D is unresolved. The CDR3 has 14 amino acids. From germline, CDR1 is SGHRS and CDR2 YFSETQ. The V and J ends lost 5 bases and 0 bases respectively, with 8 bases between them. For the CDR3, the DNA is TGCGCCAGCAGGCCCACCGCAACTAATGAAAAACTGTTTTTT. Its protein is CASRPTATNEKLFF.

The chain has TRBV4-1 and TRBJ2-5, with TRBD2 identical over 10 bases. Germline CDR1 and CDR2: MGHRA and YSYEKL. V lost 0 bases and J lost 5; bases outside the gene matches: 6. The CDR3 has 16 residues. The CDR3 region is CASSQDPAGGQETQYF. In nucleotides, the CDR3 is TGCGCCAGCAGCCAAGATCCAGCGGGGGGGCAGGAGACCCAGTACTTC.

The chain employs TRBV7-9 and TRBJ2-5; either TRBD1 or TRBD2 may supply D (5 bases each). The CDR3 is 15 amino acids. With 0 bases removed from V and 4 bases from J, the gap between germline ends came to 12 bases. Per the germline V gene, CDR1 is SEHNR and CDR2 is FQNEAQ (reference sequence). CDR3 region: CASSLAGEKGETQYF. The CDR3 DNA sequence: TGTGCCAGCAGCTTAGCGGGGGAGAAGGGAGAGACCCAGTACTTC.

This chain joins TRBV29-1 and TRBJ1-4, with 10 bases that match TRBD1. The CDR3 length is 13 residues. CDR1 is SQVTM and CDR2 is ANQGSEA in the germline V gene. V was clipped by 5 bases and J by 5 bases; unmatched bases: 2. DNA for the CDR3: TGCAGCGTTAGGGGACAGGGGAATGAAAAACTGTTTTTT. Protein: CSVRGQGNEKLFF.

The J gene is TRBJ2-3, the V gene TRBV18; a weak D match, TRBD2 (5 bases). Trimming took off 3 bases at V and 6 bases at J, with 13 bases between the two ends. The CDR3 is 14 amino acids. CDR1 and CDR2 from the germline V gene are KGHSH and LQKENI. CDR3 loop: CASSPDLAADTQYF. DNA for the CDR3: TGTGCCAGCTCACCGGACTTGGCTGCCGATACGCAGTATTTT. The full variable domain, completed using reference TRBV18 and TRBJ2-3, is NAGVMQNPRHLVRRRGQEARLRCSPMKGHSHVYWYRQLPEEGLKFMVYLQKENIIDESGMPKERFSAEFPKEGPSILRIQQVVRGDSAAYFCASSPDLAADTQYFGPGTRLTVL.

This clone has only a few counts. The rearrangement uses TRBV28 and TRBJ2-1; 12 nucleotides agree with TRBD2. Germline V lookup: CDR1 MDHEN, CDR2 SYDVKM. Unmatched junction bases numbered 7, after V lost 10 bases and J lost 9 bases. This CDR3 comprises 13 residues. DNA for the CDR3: TGTGCCACGGGGGCTAGCGGGAGGGTTGAGCAGTTCTTC. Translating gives CATGASGRVEQFF.

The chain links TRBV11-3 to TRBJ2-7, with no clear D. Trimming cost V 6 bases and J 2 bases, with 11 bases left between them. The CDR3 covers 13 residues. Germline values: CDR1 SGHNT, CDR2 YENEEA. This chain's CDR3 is CASSLTSAYEQYF. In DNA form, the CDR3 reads TGTGCCAGCAGTCTGACTTCTGCCTACGAGCAGTACTTC.

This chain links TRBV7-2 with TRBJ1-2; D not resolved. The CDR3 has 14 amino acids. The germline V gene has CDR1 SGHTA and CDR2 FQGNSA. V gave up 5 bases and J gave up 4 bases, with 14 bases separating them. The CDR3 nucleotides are TGTGCCAGCAGCCGGGGAGGGTTGAGCTATGGCTACACCTTC. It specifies CASSRGGLSYGYTF.

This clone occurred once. The CDR3 loop is CASSLGVGLAGIGEQFF. CDR3 in DNA: TGTGCCAGCAGTTTGGGGGTTGGACTAGCGGGAATTGGCGAGCAGTTCTTC. This chain joins TRBV28 and TRBJ2-1; 12 bases map to TRBD2. There are 17 residues in the CDR3. The V gene end was trimmed by 3 bases and the J gene end by 10 bases; junction bases not matched to a gene: 13. CDR1 and CDR2 (germline): MDHEN, SYDVKM.

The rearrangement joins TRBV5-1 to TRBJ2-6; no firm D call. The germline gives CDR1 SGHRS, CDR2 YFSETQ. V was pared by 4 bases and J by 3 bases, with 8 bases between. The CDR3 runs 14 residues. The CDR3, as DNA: TGCGCCAGCAGCCCTCCGGGTGGGGCCAACGTCCTGACTTTC. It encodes CASSPPGGANVLTF.

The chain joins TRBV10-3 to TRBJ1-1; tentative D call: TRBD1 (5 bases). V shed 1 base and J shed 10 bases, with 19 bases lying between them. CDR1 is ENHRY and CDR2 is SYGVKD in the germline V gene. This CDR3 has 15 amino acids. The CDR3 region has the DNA TGTGCCATCAGTGAGTTTGGTACAGGAGAAAGAGGAGCTTTCTTT. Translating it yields CAISEFGTGERGAFF.

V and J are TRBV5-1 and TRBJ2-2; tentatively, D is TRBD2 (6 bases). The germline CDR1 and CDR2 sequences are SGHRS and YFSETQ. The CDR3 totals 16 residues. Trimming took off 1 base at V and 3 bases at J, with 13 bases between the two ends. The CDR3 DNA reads TGCGCCAGCAGCTTGCGGGAGATGGGGTACACCGGGGAGCTGTTTTTT. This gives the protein CASSLREMGYTGELFF.

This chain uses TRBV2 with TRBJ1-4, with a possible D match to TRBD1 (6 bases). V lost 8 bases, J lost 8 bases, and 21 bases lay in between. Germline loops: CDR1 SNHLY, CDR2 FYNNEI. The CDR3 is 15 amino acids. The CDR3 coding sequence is TGTGCCAGCCTTCCCGACGGGGGCATTGGAGAAAAACTGTTTTTT. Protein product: CASLPDGGIGEKLFF.

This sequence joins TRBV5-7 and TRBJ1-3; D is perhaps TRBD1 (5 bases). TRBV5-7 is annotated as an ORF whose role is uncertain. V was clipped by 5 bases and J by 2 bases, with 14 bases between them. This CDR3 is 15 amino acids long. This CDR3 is CASSVQVGTGNTIYF. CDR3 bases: TGTGCCAGCAGTGTACAGGTAGGCACTGGAAACACCATATATTTT.

CDR3 coding DNA: TGTGCCAGCAGCTTAGGGACGGGAAACACTGAAGCTTTCTTT. This sequence encodes CASSLGTGNTEAFF. The genes are TRBV7-9 and TRBJ1-1; the D is unclear. V was shortened by 1 base and J by 2 bases, with 8 bases between the two germline ends. CDR3 length: 14 residues. The V gene's germline CDR1 is SEHNR and CDR2 FQNEAQ (reference sequence).

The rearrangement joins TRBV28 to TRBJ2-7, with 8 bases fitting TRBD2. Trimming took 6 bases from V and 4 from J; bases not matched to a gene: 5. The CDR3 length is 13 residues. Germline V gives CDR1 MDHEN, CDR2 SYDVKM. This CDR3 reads CASRLAGPYEQYF. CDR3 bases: TGTGCCAGCAGATTAGCGGGACCTTACGAGCAGTACTTC.

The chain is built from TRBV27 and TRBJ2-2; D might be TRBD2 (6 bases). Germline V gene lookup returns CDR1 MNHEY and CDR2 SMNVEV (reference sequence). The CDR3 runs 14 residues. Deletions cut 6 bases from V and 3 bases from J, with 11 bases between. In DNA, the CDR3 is TGTGCCAGCAGGGAGGGGACGCACACCGGGGAGCTGTTTTTT. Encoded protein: CASREGTHTGELFF.

CDR3 DNA sequence: TGTGCCAGCAGCGTAGGACATAGGCAGTTCTTC. Its translation is CASSVGHRQFF. This chain uses TRBV9 with TRBJ2-1; D remains ambiguous. The CDR3 consists of 11 residues. Germline V gene data show CDR1 as SGDLS and CDR2 as YYNGEE. V lost 0 bases, J lost 12 bases, and 7 bases lay in between.

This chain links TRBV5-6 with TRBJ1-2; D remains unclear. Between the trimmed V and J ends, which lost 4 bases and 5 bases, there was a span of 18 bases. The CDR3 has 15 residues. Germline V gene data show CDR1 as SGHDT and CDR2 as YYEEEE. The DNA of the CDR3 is TGTGCCAGCAGCCCTGTCCCCATGCAAGGGTATGGCTACACCTTC. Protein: CASSPVPMQGYGYTF.

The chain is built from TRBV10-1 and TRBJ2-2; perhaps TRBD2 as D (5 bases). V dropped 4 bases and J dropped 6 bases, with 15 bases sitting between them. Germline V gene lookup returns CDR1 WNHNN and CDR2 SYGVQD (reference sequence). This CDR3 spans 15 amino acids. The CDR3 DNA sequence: TGCGCCAGCAGTGGAGGCCTTGCTAGCTCCGGGGAGCTGTTTTTT. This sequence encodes CASSGGLASSGELFF.

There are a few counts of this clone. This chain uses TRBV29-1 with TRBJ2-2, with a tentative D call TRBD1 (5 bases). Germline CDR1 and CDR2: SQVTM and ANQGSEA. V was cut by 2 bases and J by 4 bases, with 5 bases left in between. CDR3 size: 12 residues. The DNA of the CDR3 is TGCAGCGTTGAAAGGGGCACCGGGGAGCTGTTTTTT. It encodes CSVERGTGELFF.

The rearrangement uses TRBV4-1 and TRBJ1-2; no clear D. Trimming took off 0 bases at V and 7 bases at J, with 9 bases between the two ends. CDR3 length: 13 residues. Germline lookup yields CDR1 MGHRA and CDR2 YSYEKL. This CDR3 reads CASSQEGAGGYTF. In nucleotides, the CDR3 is TGCGCCAGCAGCCAAGAGGGAGCGGGTGGCTACACCTTC.